The subject of this entry is one TCR beta chain. The antigen is unknown. The sample originates from a study of radiotherapy plus CTLA-4 blockade in lung cancer. This CDR3 region has 14 residues. The germline CDR1 and CDR2 sequences are GTSNPN and SVGIG (reference sequence). V lost 4 bases to trimming and J lost 0 bases, with 12 bases between them. The data were produced by immunoSEQ multiplex PCR, yet TCRdb's version contains in-frame clones alone and is incomplete. In the table there are about 110,000 clones, more than 75% of which are singletons. Study observations and caveats: Reportedly, early blood T cell clone dynamics best predicted response, with interferon-beta.

The sample here was peripheral blood, taken from a patient treated with radiotherapy plus ipilimumab. The gene calls are TRBV30 and TRBJ1-2; no definite D call. The clonotype originates from a human donor with non-small cell lung cancer that progressed on radiotherapy plus ipilimumab. Some clones in this sample may be carry-over from other donors' samples. The CDR3 region has the DNA TGTGCCTGGACCCGAGGCAGCGCTAACTATGGCTACACCTTC. This sequence encodes CAWTRGSANYGYTF.